This T cell receptor beta chain was sequenced for a study of cytomegalovirus exposure and HLA in healthy donors. A word on this clone: Its antigen is unknown.

Primers included in the PCR were 60 Vbeta and 13 Jbeta primers. Produced via immunoSEQ multiplex PCR; TCRdb's table is partial and in-frame only. This sample carries roughly 170,000 clones, over 80% of them seen once, and the ten largest clones take roughly 4.5%. General study results and limits: Common viral pathogens seemed, in a later analysis, to connect with several of the most significant clusters.

The CDR3 has 17 amino acids. This chain links TRBV21-1 with TRBJ2-1; TRBD1, the table's D call, lacks a check against the DNA. TRBV21-1 is shown as a pseudogene. Sequenced material: PBMCs. The clonotype comes from a woman aged 50 to 65 in good health and CMV-seropositive. CDR3 coding DNA: TGTGCCAGCAGCAAAACGGGACAGGGCTCAAAATACAATGAGCAGTTCTTC. This codes for CASSKTGQGSKYNEQFF.